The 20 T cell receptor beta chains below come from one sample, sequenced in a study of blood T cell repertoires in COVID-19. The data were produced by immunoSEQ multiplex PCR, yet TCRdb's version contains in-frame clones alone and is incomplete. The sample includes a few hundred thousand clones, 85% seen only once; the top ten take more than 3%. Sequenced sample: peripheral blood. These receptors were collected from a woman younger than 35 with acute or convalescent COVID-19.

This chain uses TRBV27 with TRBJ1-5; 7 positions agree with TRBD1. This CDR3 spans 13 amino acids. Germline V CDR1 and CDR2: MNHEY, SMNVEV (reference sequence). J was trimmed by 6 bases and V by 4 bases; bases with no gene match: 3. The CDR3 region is CASSYTGVQPQHF. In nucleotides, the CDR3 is TGTGCCAGCAGTTATACAGGGGTTCAGCCCCAGCATTTT.

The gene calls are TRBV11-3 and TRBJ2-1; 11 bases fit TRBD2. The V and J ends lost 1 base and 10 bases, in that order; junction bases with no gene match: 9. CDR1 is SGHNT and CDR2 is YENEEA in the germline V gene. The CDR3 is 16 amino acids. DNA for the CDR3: TGTGCCAGCAGCTTAGGACTAGCGGGGTTCCGCGAGGAGCAGTTCTTC. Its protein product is CASSLGLAGFREEQFF.

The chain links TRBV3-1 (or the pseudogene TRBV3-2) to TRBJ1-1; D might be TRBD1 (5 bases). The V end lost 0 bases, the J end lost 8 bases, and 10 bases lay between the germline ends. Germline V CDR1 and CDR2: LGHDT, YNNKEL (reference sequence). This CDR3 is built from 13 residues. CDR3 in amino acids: CASSQDGAVEAFF. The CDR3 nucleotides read TGTGCCAGCAGCCAAGATGGGGCAGTAGAAGCTTTCTTT.

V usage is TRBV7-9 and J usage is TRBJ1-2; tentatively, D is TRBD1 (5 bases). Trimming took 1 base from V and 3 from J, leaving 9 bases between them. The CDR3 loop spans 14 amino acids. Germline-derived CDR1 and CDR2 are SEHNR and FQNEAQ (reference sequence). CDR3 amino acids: CASSLDQGHYGYTF. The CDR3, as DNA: TGTGCCAGCAGCTTAGATCAGGGTCACTATGGCTACACCTTC.

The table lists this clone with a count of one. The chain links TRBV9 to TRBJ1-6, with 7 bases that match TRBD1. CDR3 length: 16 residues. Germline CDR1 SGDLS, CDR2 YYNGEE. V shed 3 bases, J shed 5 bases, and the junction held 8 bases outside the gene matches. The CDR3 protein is CASSDPGTVHNSPLHF. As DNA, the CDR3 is TGTGCCAGCAGCGACCCCGGGACAGTCCATAATTCACCCCTCCACTTT.

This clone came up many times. CDR3 region: CASSLGGRSDTEAFF. CDR3 nucleotides: TGTGCCAGCAGCCTAGGGGGCCGGTCCGACACTGAAGCTTTCTTT. This chain connects TRBV2 to TRBJ1-1, with 7 positions matching TRBD1. The junction had 10 bases not matched to a gene; V was cut back by 6 bases and J by 3 bases. CDR1 SNHLY and CDR2 FYNNEI come from the germline V gene. CDR3 length: 15 amino acids.

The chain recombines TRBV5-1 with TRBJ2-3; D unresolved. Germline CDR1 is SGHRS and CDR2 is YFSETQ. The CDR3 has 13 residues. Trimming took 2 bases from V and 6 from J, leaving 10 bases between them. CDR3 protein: CASSFPGEDTQYF. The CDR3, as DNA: TGCGCCAGCAGCTTCCCCGGAGAGGATACGCAGTATTTT.

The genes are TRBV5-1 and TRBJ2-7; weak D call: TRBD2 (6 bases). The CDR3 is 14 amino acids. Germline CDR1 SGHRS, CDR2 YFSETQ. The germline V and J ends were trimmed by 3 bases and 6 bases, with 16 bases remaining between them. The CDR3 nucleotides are TGCGCCAGCAGCTCTCGCGCTTCTAGCGCCGAGCAGTACTTC. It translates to CASSSRASSAEQYF.

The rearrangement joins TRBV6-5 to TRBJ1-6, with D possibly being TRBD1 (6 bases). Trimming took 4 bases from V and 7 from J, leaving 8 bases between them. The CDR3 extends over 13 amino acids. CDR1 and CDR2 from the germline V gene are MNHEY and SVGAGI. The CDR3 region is CASSSTGNSPLHF. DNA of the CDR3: TGTGCCAGCAGTTCCACAGGGAATTCACCCCTCCACTTT.

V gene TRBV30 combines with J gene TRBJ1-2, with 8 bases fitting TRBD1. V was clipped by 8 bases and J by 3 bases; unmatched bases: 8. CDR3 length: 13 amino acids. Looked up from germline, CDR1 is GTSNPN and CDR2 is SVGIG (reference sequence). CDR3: CAVNRGWYYGYTF. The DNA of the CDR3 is TGTGCCGTAAACAGGGGGTGGTACTATGGCTACACCTTC.

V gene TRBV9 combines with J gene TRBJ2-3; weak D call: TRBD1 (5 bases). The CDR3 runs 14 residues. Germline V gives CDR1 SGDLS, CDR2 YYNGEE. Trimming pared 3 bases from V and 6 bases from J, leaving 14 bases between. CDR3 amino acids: CASSEGITQDTQYF. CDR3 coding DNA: TGTGCCAGCAGCGAGGGGATCACACAGGATACGCAGTATTTT.

The CDR3: CASSFSPSSGNTIYF. The CDR3 coding sequence is TGCGCCAGCAGCTTTTCTCCGAGCTCTGGAAACACCATATATTTT. The V gene is TRBV5-1, the J gene TRBJ1-3; no reliable D call. V dropped 2 bases and J dropped 0 bases, with 9 bases sitting between them. The CDR3 is 15 residues long. Looked up from germline, CDR1 is SGHRS and CDR2 is YFSETQ. The full variable domain, its missing parts supplied by reference TRBV5-1 and TRBJ1-3, is KAGVTQTPRYLIKTRGQQVTLSCSPISGHRSVSWYQQTPGQGLQFLFEYFSETQRNKGNFPGRFSGRQFSNSRSEMNVSTLELGDSALYLCASSFSPSSGNTIYFGEGSWLTVV.

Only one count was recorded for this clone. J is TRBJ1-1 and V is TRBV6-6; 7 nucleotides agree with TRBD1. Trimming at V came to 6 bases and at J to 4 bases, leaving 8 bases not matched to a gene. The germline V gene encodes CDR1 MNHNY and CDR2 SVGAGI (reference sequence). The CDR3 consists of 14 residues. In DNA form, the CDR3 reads TGTGCCAGCAGCCCGAGGGGGCTCGGCACTGAAGCTTTCTTT. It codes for CASSPRGLGTEAFF.

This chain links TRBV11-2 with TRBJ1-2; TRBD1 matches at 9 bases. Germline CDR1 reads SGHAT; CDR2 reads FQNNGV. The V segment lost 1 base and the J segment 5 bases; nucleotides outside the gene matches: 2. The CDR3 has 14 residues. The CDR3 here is CASSLGGTGYGYTF. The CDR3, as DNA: TGTGCCAGCAGCTTAGGAGGGACAGGGTATGGCTACACCTTC.

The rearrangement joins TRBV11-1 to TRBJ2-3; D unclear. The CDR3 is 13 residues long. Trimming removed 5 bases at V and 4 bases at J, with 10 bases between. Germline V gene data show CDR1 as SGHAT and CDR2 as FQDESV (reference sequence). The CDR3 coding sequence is TGTGCCAGCAGCCGCGAGCTGGCAGATACGCAGTATTTT. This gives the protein CASSRELADTQYF.

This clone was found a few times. In DNA, the CDR3 is TGTGCCAGCAGTGGCCAGGGTCGGGAGACCCAGTACTTC. Protein sequence: CASSGQGRETQYF. The chain combines TRBV12-3 or TRBV12-4 with TRBJ2-5, with TRBD1 as a possible D gene (5 bases). Trimming left V 5 bases short and J 5 bases short, with 12 bases between. This CDR3 has 13 residues.

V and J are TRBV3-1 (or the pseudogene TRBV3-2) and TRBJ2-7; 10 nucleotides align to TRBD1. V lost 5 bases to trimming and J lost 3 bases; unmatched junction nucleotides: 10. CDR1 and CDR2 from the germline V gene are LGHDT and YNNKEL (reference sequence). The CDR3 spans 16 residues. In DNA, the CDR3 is TGTGCCAGCAGCTACGCCGGGACAGGGGAGGGCTACGAGCAGTACTTC. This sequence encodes CASSYAGTGEGYEQYF.

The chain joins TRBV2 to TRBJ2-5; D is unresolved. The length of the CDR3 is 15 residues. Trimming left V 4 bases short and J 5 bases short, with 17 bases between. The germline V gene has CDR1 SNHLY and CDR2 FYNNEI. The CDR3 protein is CASSGVAHPQETQYF. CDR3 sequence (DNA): TGTGCCAGCAGTGGAGTAGCCCATCCCCAGGAGACCCAGTACTTC.

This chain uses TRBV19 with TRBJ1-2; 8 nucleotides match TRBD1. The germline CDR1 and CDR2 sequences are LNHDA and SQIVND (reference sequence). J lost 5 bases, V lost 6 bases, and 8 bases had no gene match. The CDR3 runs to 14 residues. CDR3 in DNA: TGTGCCAGTAGCTACAGGGGGGAGATGTATGGCTACACCTTC. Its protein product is CASSYRGEMYGYTF. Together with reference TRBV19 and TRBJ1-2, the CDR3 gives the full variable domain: DGGITQSPKYLFRKEGQNVTLSCEQNLNHDAMYWYRQDPGQGLRLIYYSQIVNDFQKGDIAEGYSVSREKKESFPLTVTSAQKNPTAFYLCASSYRGEMYGYTFGSGTRLTVV.

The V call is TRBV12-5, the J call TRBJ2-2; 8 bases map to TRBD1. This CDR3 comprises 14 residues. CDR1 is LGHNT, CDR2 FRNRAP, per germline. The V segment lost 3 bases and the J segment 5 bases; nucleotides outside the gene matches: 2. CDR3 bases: TGTGCTAGTGGTTTATACAGGGGGACCGGGGAGCTGTTTTTT. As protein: CASGLYRGTGELFF.